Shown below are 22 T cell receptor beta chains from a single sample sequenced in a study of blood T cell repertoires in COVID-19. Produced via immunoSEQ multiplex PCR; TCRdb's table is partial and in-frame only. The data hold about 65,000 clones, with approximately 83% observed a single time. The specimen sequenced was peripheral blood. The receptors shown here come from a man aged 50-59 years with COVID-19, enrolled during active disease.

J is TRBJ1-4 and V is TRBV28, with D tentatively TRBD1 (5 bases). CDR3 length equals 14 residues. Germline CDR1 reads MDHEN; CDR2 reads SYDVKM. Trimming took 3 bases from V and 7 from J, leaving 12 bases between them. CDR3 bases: TGTGCCAGCAGTTTTCCAGGGATGACTGAAAAACTGTTTTTT. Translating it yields CASSFPGMTEKLFF.

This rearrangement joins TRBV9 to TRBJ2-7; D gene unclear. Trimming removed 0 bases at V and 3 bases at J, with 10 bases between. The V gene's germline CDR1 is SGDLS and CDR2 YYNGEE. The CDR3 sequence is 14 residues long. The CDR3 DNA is TGTGCCAGCAGCGTAGGGCACAGCCTCTACGAGCAGTACTTC. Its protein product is CASSVGHSLYEQYF.

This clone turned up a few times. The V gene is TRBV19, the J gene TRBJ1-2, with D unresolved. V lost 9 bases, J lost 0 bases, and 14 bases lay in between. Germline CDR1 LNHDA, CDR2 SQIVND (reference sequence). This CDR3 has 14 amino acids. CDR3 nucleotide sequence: TGTGCCAGCACCCCTCCGGGAGCTAACTATGGCTACACCTTC. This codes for CASTPPGANYGYTF.

The CDR3 reads CASSYYSSGANVLTF. The CDR3 region has the DNA TGTGCCAGCAGTTACTATAGCTCTGGGGCCAACGTCCTGACTTTC. V gene TRBV6-5 combines with J gene TRBJ2-6; no firm D call. With 1 base removed from V and 0 bases from J, the gap between germline ends came to 4 bases. The CDR3 is 15 amino acids. Per the germline V gene, CDR1 is MNHEY and CDR2 is SVGAGI.

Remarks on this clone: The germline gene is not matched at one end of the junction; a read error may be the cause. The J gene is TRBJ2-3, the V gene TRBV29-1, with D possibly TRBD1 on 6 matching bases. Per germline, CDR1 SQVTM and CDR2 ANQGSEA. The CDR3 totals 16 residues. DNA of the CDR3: TGCAGCGTTCAAGACAGGCGCCTGTCCTCCACAGATACGCAGTATTTT. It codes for CSVQDRRLSSTDTQYF.

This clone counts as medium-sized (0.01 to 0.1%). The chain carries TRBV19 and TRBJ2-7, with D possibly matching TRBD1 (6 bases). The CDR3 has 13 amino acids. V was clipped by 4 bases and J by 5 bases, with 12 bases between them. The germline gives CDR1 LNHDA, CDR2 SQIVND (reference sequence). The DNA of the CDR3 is TGTGCCAGTAGTAGGGACATTGGGAACGAGCAGTACTTC. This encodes CASSRDIGNEQYF.

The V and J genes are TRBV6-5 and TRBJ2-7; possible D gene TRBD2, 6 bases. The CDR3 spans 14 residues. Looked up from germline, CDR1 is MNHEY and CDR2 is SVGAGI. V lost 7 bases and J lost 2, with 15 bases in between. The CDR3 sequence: CASTPGLLTYEQYF. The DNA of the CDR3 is TGTGCCAGCACCCCGGGACTGCTCACCTACGAGCAGTACTTC.

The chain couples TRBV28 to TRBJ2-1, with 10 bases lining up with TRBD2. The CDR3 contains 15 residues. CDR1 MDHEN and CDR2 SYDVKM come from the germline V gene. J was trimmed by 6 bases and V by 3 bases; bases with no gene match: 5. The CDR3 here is CASSFSGRIGNEQFF. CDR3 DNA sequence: TGTGCCAGCAGTTTTAGCGGGAGGATCGGCAATGAGCAGTTCTTC.

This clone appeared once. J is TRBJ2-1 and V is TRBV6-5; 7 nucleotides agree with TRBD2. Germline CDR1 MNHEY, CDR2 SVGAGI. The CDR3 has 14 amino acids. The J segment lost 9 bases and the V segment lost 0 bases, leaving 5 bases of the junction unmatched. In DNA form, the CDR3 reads TGTGCCAGCAGTTACTCGACAACGGGAGGTGAGCAGTTCTTC. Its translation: CASSYSTTGGEQFF.

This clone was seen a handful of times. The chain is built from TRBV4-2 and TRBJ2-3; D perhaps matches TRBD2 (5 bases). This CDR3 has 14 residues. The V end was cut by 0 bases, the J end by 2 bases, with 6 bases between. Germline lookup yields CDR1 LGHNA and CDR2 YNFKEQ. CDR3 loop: CASSQDGITDTQYF. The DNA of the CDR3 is TGTGCCAGCAGCCAAGACGGGATCACAGATACGCAGTATTTT.

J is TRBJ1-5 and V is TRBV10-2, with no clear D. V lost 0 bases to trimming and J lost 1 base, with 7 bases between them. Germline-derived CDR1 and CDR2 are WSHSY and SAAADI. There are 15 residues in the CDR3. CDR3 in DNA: TGCGCCAGCAGTGAGTCGTCCGGGAGCAATCAGCCCCAGCATTTT. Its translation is CASSESSGSNQPQHF.

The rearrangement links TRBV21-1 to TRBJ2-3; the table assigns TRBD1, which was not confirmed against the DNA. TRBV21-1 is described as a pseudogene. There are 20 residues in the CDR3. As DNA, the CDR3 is TGTGCCAGCAGCAAAGCGCTTTTTCTTTGTGGGGGACAGGCTCACCGCCGAGGGTATTTT. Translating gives CASSKALFLCGGQAHRRGYF.

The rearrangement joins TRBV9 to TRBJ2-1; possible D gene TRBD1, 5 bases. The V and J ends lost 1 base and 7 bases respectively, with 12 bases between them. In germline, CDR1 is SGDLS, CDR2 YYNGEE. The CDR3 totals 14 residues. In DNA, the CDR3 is TGTGCCAGCAGCGTACCCCAGGGTTGGAATGAGCAGTTCTTC. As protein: CASSVPQGWNEQFF.

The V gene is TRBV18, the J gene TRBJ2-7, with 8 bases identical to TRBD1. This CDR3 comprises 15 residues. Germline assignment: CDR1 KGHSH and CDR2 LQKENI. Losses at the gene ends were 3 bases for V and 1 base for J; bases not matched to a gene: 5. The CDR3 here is CASSPAQGASYEQYF. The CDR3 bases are TGTGCCAGCTCACCGGCTCAGGGGGCATCCTACGAGCAGTACTTC.

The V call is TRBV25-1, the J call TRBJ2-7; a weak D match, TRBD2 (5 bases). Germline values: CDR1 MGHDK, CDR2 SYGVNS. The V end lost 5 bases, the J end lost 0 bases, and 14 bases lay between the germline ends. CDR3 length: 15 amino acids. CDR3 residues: CASSPYTGSSYEQYF. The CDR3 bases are TGTGCCAGCAGTCCTTATACGGGGAGCTCCTACGAGCAGTACTTC.

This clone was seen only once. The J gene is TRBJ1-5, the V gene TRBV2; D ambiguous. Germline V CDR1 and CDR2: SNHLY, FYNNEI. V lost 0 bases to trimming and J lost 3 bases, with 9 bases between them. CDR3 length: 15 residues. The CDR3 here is CASSEAEGYNQPQHF. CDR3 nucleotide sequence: TGTGCCAGCAGTGAAGCTGAGGGCTACAATCAGCCCCAGCATTTT. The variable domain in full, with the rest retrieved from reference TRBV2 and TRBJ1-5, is EPEVTQTPSHQVTQMGQEVILRCVPISNHLYFYWYRQILGQKVEFLVSFYNNEISEKSEIFDDQFSVERPDGSNFTLKIRSTKLEDSAMYFCASSEAEGYNQPQHFGDGTRLSIL.

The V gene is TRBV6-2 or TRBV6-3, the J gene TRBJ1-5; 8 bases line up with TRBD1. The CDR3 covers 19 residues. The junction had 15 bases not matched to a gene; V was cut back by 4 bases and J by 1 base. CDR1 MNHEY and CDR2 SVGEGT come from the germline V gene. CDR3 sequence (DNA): TGTGCCAGCAGTTGGATTTTGACAGGGGCCGGTAGGAGCAATCAGCCCCAGCATTTT. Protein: CASSWILTGAGRSNQPQHF.

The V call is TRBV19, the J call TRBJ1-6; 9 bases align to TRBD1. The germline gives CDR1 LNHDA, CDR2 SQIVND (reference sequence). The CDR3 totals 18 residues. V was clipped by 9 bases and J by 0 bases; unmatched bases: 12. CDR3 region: CASRFTGGPSSYNSPLHF. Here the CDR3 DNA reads TGTGCCAGCCGATTTACAGGGGGCCCCAGCTCCTATAATTCACCCCTCCACTTT.

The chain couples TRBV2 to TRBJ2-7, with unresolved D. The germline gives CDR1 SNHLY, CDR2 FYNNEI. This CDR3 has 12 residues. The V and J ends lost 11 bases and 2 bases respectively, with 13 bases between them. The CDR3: CACMGRAYEQYF. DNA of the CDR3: TGTGCCTGCATGGGCAGAGCCTACGAGCAGTACTTC.

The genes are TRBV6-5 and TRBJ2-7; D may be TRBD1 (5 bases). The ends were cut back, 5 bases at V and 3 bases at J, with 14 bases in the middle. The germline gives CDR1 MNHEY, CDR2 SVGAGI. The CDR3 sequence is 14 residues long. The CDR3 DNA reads TGTGCCAGCAGTACAGGTCATTTCGGCTACGAGCAGTACTTC. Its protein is CASSTGHFGYEQYF.

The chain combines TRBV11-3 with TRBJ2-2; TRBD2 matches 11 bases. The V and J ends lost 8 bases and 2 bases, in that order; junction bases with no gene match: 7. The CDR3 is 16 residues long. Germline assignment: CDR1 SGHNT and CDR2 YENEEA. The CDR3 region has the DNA TGTGCCAGCGCGCCTAGCGGGAGGCCCAACACCGGGGAGCTGTTTTTT. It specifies CASAPSGRPNTGELFF.

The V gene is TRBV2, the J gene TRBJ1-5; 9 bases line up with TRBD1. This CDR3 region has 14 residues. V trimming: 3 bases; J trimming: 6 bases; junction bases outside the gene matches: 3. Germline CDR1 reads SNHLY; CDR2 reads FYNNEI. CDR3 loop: CASSEGQGSQPQHF. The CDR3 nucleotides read TGTGCCAGCAGTGAGGGACAGGGTAGTCAGCCCCAGCATTTT.